This T cell receptor (beta chain) was documented in a study of regulatory T cells in long-lasting Graves disease. CDR1 is MNHEY and CDR2 is SVGEGT in the germline V gene. V was trimmed by 2 bases and J by 4 bases, leaving 11 bases between them. The CDR3 is 14 amino acids. Time point here: persistent/refractory GD, antithyroid drugs over 5 years with positive TRAb. PBMCs provided the RNA from which the TCR library was made. According to the study, TCR beta libraries were built with iRepertoire HTBI primers and CDR3-region Arm-PCR. In the authors' methods: Detected in the samples were approximately 58 TRBV and about 15 TRBJ segments. TCRdb re-analysed the multiplex PCR reads in MiXCR, keeping a single row per CDR3 protein. None of the V and J calls come from the authors' own analysis; TCRdb made them. The sample carries a few hundred thousand distinct CDR3 sequences, around 23% recorded once. As concerns this clonotype: Its antigen is not known. A read error may be the cause here, since a much bigger clone is one base away.

Study-wide points: Newly diagnosed Graves' patients exceeded persistent ones in TCR diversity. Patients with persistent disease showed a bias toward TRBV28, TRBJ1-2 and TRBJ2-5.

This TCR derives from a woman aged 35 to 49 with Graves disease. Sequences were derived from peripheral blood mononuclear cells (PBMCs), sampled when the disease was refractory, from a patient treated with antithyroid drugs. This chain uses TRBV6-2 or TRBV6-3 with TRBJ2-5; D might be TRBD1 (6 bases). In nucleotides, the CDR3 is TGTGCCAGCAGTTACATTGTCAGGGGAGAGACCCAGTACTTC. Amino acids: CASSYIVRGETQYF.